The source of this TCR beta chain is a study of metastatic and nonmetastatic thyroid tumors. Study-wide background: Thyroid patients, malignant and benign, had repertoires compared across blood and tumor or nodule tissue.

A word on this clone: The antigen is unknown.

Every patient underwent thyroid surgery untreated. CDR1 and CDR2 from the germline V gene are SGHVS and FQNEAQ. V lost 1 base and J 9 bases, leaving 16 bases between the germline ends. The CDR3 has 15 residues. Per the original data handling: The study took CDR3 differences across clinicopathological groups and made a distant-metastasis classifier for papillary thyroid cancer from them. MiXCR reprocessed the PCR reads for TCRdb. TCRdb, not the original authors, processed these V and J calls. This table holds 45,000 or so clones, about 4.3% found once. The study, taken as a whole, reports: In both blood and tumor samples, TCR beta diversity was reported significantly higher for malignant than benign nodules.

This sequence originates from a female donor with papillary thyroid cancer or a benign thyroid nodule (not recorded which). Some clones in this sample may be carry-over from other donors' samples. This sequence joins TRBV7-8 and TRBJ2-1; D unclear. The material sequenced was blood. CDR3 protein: CASSLGTSGMGEQFF. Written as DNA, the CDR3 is TGTGCCAGCAGCTTAGGGACGTCCGGTATGGGTGAGCAGTTCTTC.